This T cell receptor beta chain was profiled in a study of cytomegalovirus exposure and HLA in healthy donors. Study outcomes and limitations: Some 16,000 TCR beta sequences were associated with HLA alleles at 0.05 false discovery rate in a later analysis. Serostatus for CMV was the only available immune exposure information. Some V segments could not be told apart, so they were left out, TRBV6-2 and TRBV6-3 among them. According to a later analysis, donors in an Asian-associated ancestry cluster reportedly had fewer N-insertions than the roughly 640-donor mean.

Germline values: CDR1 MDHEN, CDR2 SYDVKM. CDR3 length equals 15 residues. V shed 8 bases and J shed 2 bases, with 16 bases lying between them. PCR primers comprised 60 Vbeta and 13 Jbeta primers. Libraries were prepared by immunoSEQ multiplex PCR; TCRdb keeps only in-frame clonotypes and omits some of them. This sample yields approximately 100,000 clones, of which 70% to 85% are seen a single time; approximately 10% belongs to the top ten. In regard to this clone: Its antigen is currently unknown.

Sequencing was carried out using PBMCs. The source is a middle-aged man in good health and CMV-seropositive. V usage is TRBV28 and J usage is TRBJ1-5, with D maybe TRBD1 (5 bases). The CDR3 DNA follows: TGTGCCAGCGTCTCAGGGTACTTTCGCAATCAGCCCCAGCATTTT. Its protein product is CASVSGYFRNQPQHF.